The sequence of this T cell receptor (beta chain) was determined in a study of CD8+ T cells in alopecia areata. Overall study context: Patients remained on tofacitinib for 6 to 18 months and then went 6 months without it.

Documented treatment: oral pan-JAK inhibitor, 5-10 mg twice daily. Punch biopsies of lesional scalp, plus peripheral blood, were taken from alopecia areata patients. RNA, once extracted, was reverse transcribed into cDNA for use as the sequencing template. Measured with immunoSEQ multiplex PCR; TCRdb has only the in-frame clones, and not every one. Among 150,000 to 200,000 clones, roughly 60% were seen once, and the ten largest hold about 0.94%. The CDR3 totals 9 residues. Germline loops: CDR1 SQVTM, CDR2 ANQGSEA. Trimming stripped 3 bases from V and 13 bases from J, with 9 bases between. This specimen was CD4+ T cells sorted from blood, taken at week 24, from a patient treated with tofacitinib. This clonotype originated in a human donor with alopecia areata. The J gene is TRBJ2-5, the V gene TRBV29-1; possible D gene TRBD1, 6 bases. The CDR3, as DNA: TGCAGCGTTGATACAGGGTGGTACTTC. This encodes CSVDTGWYF.